This section outlines one T cell receptor (beta chain) sequence together with its context. The antigen is not known. The data were taken from a study of monozygotic twins with cystic fibrosis. Study in general: Around 3 micrograms of fragmented DNA underwent roughly 16 PCR cycles for library preparation.

Profiling relied on immunoSEQ multiplex PCR, and the TCRdb table lists in-frame clones only, not all of them. Of around 33,000 clones listed, over 75% are singletons. General observations from the study: Co-twins had the most similar V usage for 13 of 16 pairs, J for 8. Clonality was generally low (median approximately 0.0094), higher in the most severe patients. Unrelated CF individuals shared fewer identical clonotypes than monozygotic CF twins.

The CDR3 runs to 15 residues. V shed 2 bases and J 4 bases; nucleotides not matched to a gene: 9. Germline V gene lookup returns CDR1 SGHDT and CDR2 YYEEEE. The material sequenced was blood. The clonotype was recovered from a girl aged 2 to 9 with cystic fibrosis. The gene calls are TRBV5-6 and TRBJ2-7; 7 nucleotides line up with TRBD2. The CDR3 protein is CASSFWPGGRYEQYF. In DNA form, the CDR3 reads TGTGCCAGCAGCTTTTGGCCGGGGGGAAGGTACGAGCAGTACTTC.